The source of this TCR beta chain is a study of spatial heterogeneity in lung cancer. Study results and caveats: There were more appearances of ubiquitous expanded tumor TCRs in blood at resection than at follow-up.

Sample time point: blood at routine non-recurrence follow-up after resection. Unsorted whole RNA from tumor, nontumor lung or frozen PBMC underwent sequencing. Points on this clonotype: Antigen specificity is unknown.

CDR3 length equals 22 residues. Trimming took 5 bases from V and 0 from J; bases not matched to a gene: 20. Using its own MiXCR run on the 5' RACE reads, TCRdb lists one record per CDR3 protein. The sample records some 120,000 distinct CDR3 sequences, 12% being singletons. The sequence was collected from a male donor with early-stage non-small cell lung cancer. The genes are TRBV12-3 or TRBV12-4 and TRBJ2-3, with 13 bases aligning to TRBD2. This specimen consisted of PBMCs, obtained at follow-up. Here the CDR3 reads CASSPRGSRLAGGLESTDTQYF. CDR3 sequence (DNA): TGTGCCAGCAGTCCTAGGGGTTCAAGACTAGCGGGGGGACTAGAGAGCACAGATACGCAGTATTTT.